The TCR beta chain described here comes from a study of T cells in women clearing cervical HPV infection. Study-wide background: Case blood was drawn when the lesion was first found; control blood after infection became undetectable. General study points: Repertoire richness, not evenness, was significantly elevated in CIN3+ cases versus controls.

Worth noting for this clone: Its target is unknown. The sequenced fragment ends 3 residues before the CDR3 boundary, so the rest is inferred from the germline J gene.

The V gene end was trimmed by 8 bases and the J gene end by 0 bases; junction bases not matched to a gene: 2. The CDR3 has 13 residues. Germline V lookup: CDR1 SNHLY, CDR2 FYNNEI. Each participant carried one incident cervical HPV16 infection only. Sequencing used immunoSEQ multiplex PCR; TCRdb keeps in-frame clones, though not all of them. The sample has some 21,000 clones; the top ten hold around 24%. The sequence derives from a woman aged 18-70 years with a cervical HPV16 infection that either progressed to CIN3+ or cleared (not recorded which). The V and J genes are TRBV2 and TRBJ2-7; 9 nucleotides match TRBD2. Sequences were obtained from blood buffy coat. CDR3 protein: CASLSGSSYEQYF. The CDR3 bases that were read are TGTGCCAGCCTTAGCGGGAGCTCCTACGAG.